The 23 T cell receptor beta chains below come from one sample, sequenced in a study of patients and donors after allogeneic stem cell transplantation. TCRdb ran MiXCR on the RT-PCR reads and lists one entry per CDR3 protein. The table has approximately 410,000 distinct CDR3 sequences, 16% seen once; the top ten hold less than 8.5%. What was sequenced was blood, either unsorted or a sorted T cell fraction (not recorded which). The receptor source for this set is a human donor who was either an allogeneic HSCT recipient or a stem cell or donor lymphocyte infusion donor (not recorded which). It is not recorded whose cells these are; they may come from a transplant donor.

This chain uses TRBV7-6 with TRBJ2-3; weak D call: TRBD2 (7 bases). Trimming shortened V by 1 base and J by 3 bases, and 14 bases separated the two germline ends. Germline V gene sequence: CDR1 SGHVS, CDR2 FNYEAQ. The CDR3 has 16 amino acids. The CDR3 spells CASSLVAGAGTDTQYF. CDR3 nucleotides: TGTGCCAGCAGCTTAGTGGCGGGGGCCGGGACAGATACGCAGTATTTT.

The chain joins TRBV4-1 to TRBJ2-7, with D unclear. The CDR3 has 15 amino acids. The V end lost 1 base, the J end lost 3 bases, and 13 bases lay between the germline ends. Germline CDR1 MGHRA, CDR2 YSYEKL. The DNA for the CDR3 is TGCGCCAGCAGCCAAGCTACGGAGCTCCACTACGAGCAGTACTTC. As protein: CASSQATELHYEQYF.

The rearrangement joins TRBV12-5 to TRBJ1-1; TRBD1 matches at 7 bases. The germline V gene has CDR1 LGHNT and CDR2 FRNRAP. CDR3 length: 11 residues. The CDR3 sequence is CVNQGDSEAFF. As DNA, the CDR3 is TGTGTCAACCAAGGGGACAGTGAAGCTTTCTTT.

This clonotype has a handful of counts. This sequence joins TRBV6-5 and TRBJ1-3; D gene unclear. The CDR3 spans 14 residues. The germline V gene has CDR1 MNHEY and CDR2 SVGAGI. V was cut by 2 bases and J by 7 bases, with 12 bases left in between. As DNA, the CDR3 is TGTGCCAGCAGTTACGGCGCAGGCGGGAACACCATATATTTT. Translated: CASSYGAGGNTIYF.

This clonotype has a handful of counts. The chain has TRBV29-1 and TRBJ2-1, with D tentatively TRBD1 or TRBD2 (5 bases each). Germline CDR1 is SQVTM and CDR2 is ANQGSEA. The V and J ends lost 6 bases and 3 bases respectively, with 18 bases between them. The CDR3 covers 15 residues. The CDR3: CSVSGTVGGYNEQFF. In nucleotides, the CDR3 is TGCAGCGTCTCGGGGACCGTGGGCGGCTACAATGAGCAGTTCTTC.

This clonotype was counted a few times. The chain has TRBV30 and TRBJ2-3; D unresolved. V lost 1 base and J 2 bases, leaving 7 bases between the germline ends. The CDR3 runs 13 residues. Germline values: CDR1 GTSNPN, CDR2 SVGIG (reference sequence). CDR3 protein: CAWSGGYTDTQYF. The CDR3 DNA reads TGTGCCTGGAGTGGCGGATACACAGATACGCAGTATTTT.

This clonotype came up a few times. This chain uses TRBV6-1 with TRBJ2-3, with a tentative D call TRBD2 (6 bases). CDR1 and CDR2 (germline): MNHNS, SASEGT. The ends were cut back, 5 bases at V and 2 bases at J, with 14 bases in the middle. The CDR3 has 15 residues. In DNA, the CDR3 is TGTGCCAGCAGTCCCCACGGGGGTTCCACAGATACGCAGTATTTT. It codes for CASSPHGGSTDTQYF.

This clonotype has a handful of counts. This rearrangement joins TRBV10-3 to TRBJ2-1; 14 bases are a match to TRBD2. J was trimmed by 9 bases and V by 8 bases; bases with no gene match: 6. CDR1 and CDR2 from the germline V gene are ENHRY and SYGVKD. CDR3 length equals 14 residues. CDR3 residues: CAIGGLAGVSEQFF. CDR3 bases: TGTGCCATCGGGGGACTAGCGGGAGTTAGTGAGCAGTTCTTC.

This clonotype occurred many times. This rearrangement joins TRBV2 to TRBJ2-2; D not certain. Between the trimmed V and J ends, which lost 7 bases and 4 bases, there was a span of 7 bases. Germline CDR1 and CDR2: SNHLY and FYNNEI. The CDR3 length is 12 residues. The CDR3 DNA reads as TGTGCCAGCACGGAGAGCACCGGGGAGCTGTTTTTT. Amino acids: CASTESTGELFF. The complete variable domain, with remaining parts taken from reference TRBV2 and TRBJ2-2, reads EPEVTQTPSHQVTQMGQEVILRCVPISNHLYFYWYRQILGQKVEFLVSFYNNEISEKSEIFDDQFSVERPDGSNFTLKIRSTKLEDSAMYFCASTESTGELFFGEGSRLTVL.

This clonotype was counted many times. V usage is TRBV12-3 or TRBV12-4 and J usage is TRBJ2-1; 13 bases map to TRBD2. The CDR3 extends over 15 amino acids. V lost 6 bases and J lost 6; bases outside the gene matches: 5. CDR3: CASSKLAGGPNEQFF. CDR3 coding DNA: TGTGCCAGCAGCAAACTAGCGGGAGGGCCCAATGAGCAGTTCTTC.

This clonotype showed up just a few times. J is TRBJ1-2 and V is TRBV5-1, with 8 bases identical to TRBD1. Germline CDR1 is SGHRS and CDR2 is YFSETQ. With 0 bases clipped from V and 5 bases from J, the junction kept 3 bases outside the gene matches. The CDR3 runs to 14 residues. Written as DNA, the CDR3 is TGCGCCAGCAGCTTGGACAGGGGGGGATATGGCTACACCTTC. It translates to CASSLDRGGYGYTF.

This clonotype turned up a few times. The chain couples TRBV5-7 to TRBJ2-7; a possible D gene is TRBD2 (6 bases). TRBV5-7 falls under the ORF class, with uncertain function. The CDR3 runs to 16 residues. Trimming took 6 bases from V and 1 from J, leaving 20 bases between them. The CDR3 coding sequence is TGTGCCAGCACCGTCCTAGCGCGGTCGGCGTCCTACGAGCAGTACTTC. Its protein product is CASTVLARSASYEQYF.

V gene TRBV6-1 combines with J gene TRBJ2-5, with TRBD2 identical over 10 bases. The V segment lost 5 bases and the J segment 4 bases; nucleotides outside the gene matches: 7. Germline V CDR1 and CDR2: MNHNS, SASEGT. The CDR3 is 15 residues long. The CDR3: CASSTSGGDRETQYF. As DNA, the CDR3 is TGTGCCAGCAGTACGAGCGGGGGGGATAGAGAGACCCAGTACTTC.

The J gene is TRBJ2-5, the V gene TRBV9; 8 bases map to TRBD1. The CDR3 length is 15 residues. Unmatched junction bases numbered 6, after V lost 3 bases and J lost 2 bases. Looked up from germline, CDR1 is SGDLS and CDR2 is YYNGEE. Here the CDR3 reads CASSAPDRGQETQYF. As DNA, the CDR3 is TGTGCCAGCAGCGCCCCTGACAGGGGTCAAGAGACCCAGTACTTC.

This clonotype was counted a few times. The genes are TRBV29-1 and TRBJ1-1, with TRBD1 as a possible D gene (5 bases). Germline V gives CDR1 SQVTM, CDR2 ANQGSEA. CDR3 length equals 12 residues. Trimming took 4 bases from V and 2 from J, leaving 8 bases between them. The CDR3 DNA follows: TGCAGCGTTGGGGGGGACAACACTGAAGCTTTCTTT. Amino acids: CSVGGDNTEAFF.

The V gene is TRBV7-2, the J gene TRBJ2-7, with 8 positions matching TRBD2. CDR3 length: 15 residues. Germline CDR1 SGHTA, CDR2 FQGNSA. Trimming at V came to 1 base and at J to 3 bases, leaving 5 bases not matched to a gene. For the CDR3, the DNA is TGTGCCAGCAGCTTAGGGATGGGGACTAGCTACGAGCAGTACTTC. Residues: CASSLGMGTSYEQYF. Filled out from reference TRBV7-2 and TRBJ2-7, the complete variable domain reads GAGVSQSPSNKVTEKGKDVELRCDPISGHTALYWYRQSLGQGLEFLIYFQGNSAPDKSGLPSDRFSAERTGGSVSTLTIQRTQQEDSAVYLCASSLGMGTSYEQYFGPGTRLTVT.

This clonotype was seen repeatedly, ten times or more. V usage is TRBV10-3 and J usage is TRBJ2-1, with TRBD2 identical over 10 bases. CDR1 is ENHRY and CDR2 is SYGVKD in the germline V gene. CDR3 length: 18 residues. With 0 bases clipped from V and 1 base from J, the junction kept 6 bases outside the gene matches. The CDR3 protein is CAISESGLAGGSYNEQFF. The CDR3 DNA is TGTGCCATCAGTGAGTCGGGGTTAGCGGGAGGATCCTACAATGAGCAGTTCTTC.

This clonotype was counted a single time. The CDR3 here is CASSVTGALHF. The CDR3 DNA reads TGTGCCAGCAGCGTTACAGGGGCCCTCCACTTT. V is TRBV7-9 and J is TRBJ1-6, with TRBD1 matching 7 bases. Trimming took 5 bases from V and 14 from J; bases not matched to a gene: 3. The CDR3 contains 11 residues. CDR1 is SEHNR, CDR2 FQNEAQ, per germline (reference sequence).

The CDR3 loop is CASSHPGLAGAAGELFF. CDR3 nucleotides: TGCGCCAGCAGCCATCCGGGACTAGCGGGAGCGGCCGGGGAGCTGTTTTTT. The V and J genes are TRBV4-1 and TRBJ2-2, with TRBD2 matching 14 bases. Germline V gene data show CDR1 as MGHRA and CDR2 as YSYEKL. The trim removed 3 bases at V and 6 bases at J, leaving 6 bases unmatched. CDR3 size: 17 residues.

This clonotype was detected a few times. V and J are TRBV4-2 and TRBJ1-1; D not certain. The CDR3 sequence is 14 residues long. V gave up 4 bases and J gave up 4 bases, with 13 bases separating them. Germline CDR1 and CDR2: LGHNA and YNFKEQ. CDR3 sequence (DNA): TGTGCCAGCAGCCGTGAAGGGATGGGCACTGAAGCTTTCTTT. It specifies CASSREGMGTEAFF.

The V gene is TRBV20-1, the J gene TRBJ2-5; no reliable D call. The length of the CDR3 is 13 residues. Germline assignment: CDR1 DFQATT and CDR2 SNEGSKA (reference sequence). The V and J ends lost 5 bases and 5 bases respectively, with 15 bases between them. CDR3 DNA: TGCAGTGCTCGCCCGATGACCGGGGAGACCCAGTACTTC. Its protein product is CSARPMTGETQYF.

This clonotype was seen a handful of times. The V and J genes are TRBV29-1 and TRBJ1-2, with a possible D match to TRBD1 (5 bases). The germline V gene has CDR1 SQVTM and CDR2 ANQGSEA. The CDR3 covers 13 residues. V was cut by 4 bases and J by 1 base, with 10 bases left in between. CDR3 loop: CSVAPRGNYGYTF. In DNA, the CDR3 is TGCAGCGTTGCCCCGAGGGGTAACTATGGCTACACCTTC. Variable domain in full (rest from reference TRBV29-1 and TRBJ1-2): SAVISQKPSRDICQRGTSLTIQCQVDSQVTMMFWYRQQPGQSLTLIATANQGSEATYESGFVIDKFPISRPNLTFSTLTVSNMSPEDSSIYLCSVAPRGNYGYTFGSGTRLTVV.

The rearrangement links TRBV6-5 to TRBJ2-7; 8 nucleotides agree with TRBD1. CDR1 is MNHEY, CDR2 SVGAGI, per germline. Losses at the gene ends were 0 bases for V and 5 bases for J; bases not matched to a gene: 6. This CDR3 region has 15 residues. The CDR3 is CASSYSGRGPDEQYF. The CDR3 region has the DNA TGTGCCAGCAGTTACTCCGGCAGGGGGCCGGACGAGCAGTACTTC.